This T cell receptor beta chain was observed in a study of PD-L1 blockade in urothelial cancer (dated by TCRdb to 2017 to 2019). Looking at the study overall: Therapy was started at some point between 2013 and 2015 for all patients, and atezolizumab 1,200 mg was administered intravenously every 3 weeks. Blood samples gave median yields of 141,255 T cells and some 84,000 unique TCRs, along with a median clonality of around 0.075. In the same patients, whole exome sequencing and RNA sequencing of pretreatment tumors were performed in addition to TCR sequencing. Twenty-nine patients had pretreatment blood TCR-seq, about 25 had at least one posttreatment blood collection, and about 25 had tumor TCR-seq. Durable clinical benefit was defined as progression-free survival longer than 6 months, and TCR features were also tested against progression-free and overall survival. An exploratory multi-omic analysis was conducted of the somatic, immune and clinical correlates of response to PD-L1 blockade with atezolizumab in urothelial cancer. Blood samples were analyzed 3 weeks after the start of treatment (second dose) and 6 weeks after the start of treatment. Patients had an ECOG performance status of 0 or 1 and had received between 0 and 3 prior chemotherapy regimens. Durable clinical benefit was achieved by nine patients and was not achieved by 20 patients. TCR sequencing covered pretreatment tumor samples and matched, serially collected peripheral blood taken before and after atezolizumab treatment. About 85% of the roughly 29 patients were males with bladder-origin urothelial cancer, and 18 of 29 reported a prior smoking history.

Synthetic TCR analog templates were spiked into each PCR to estimate absolute template abundance from read counts. TCRbeta CDR3 regions were amplified from genomic DNA with bias-controlled V and J gene primers using the immunoSEQ assay. Sequencing of rearranged TCRbeta segments was performed at approximately 20X coverage. The source study handled its data this way. Clustering was used to correct sequencing errors, and CDR3s were annotated against IMGT so that V, D and J genes could be assigned. Out-of-frame and stop-codon sequences were excluded, and only productive TCRbeta rearrangements were used in downstream analyses. To compute clonality, Shannon entropy was normalized by the log of the number of unique productive sequences and then subtracted from one. Fisher's exact test with Benjamini-Hochberg correction, at a threshold of adjusted p below 0.01, was used to find clones that differed between time points or between blood and tumor. Held by TCRdb, this immuneACCESS table contains in-frame sequences only and omits some clones. Under half of the omission traces to an unresolved V gene where checked; the cause of the rest is unknown. V and J calls and clone size follow that table, whereas D and trimming were derived from the DNA. The sample yields just under 50,000 clones; roughly 80% were counted once. Clones ranked in the top ten supply over 3% of the sample.

What the authors observed across the whole study: Patients with durable benefit showed greater expansion of tumor-associated TCR clones in peripheral blood 3 weeks after starting treatment (n = 22, p = 0.022). A pretreatment peripheral blood TCR clonality below the median was linked to improved progression-free and overall survival. Because of the small sample size (n ≈ 30) and the many exploratory analyses performed, the results are intended to be regarded as hypothesis-generating.

A few counts support this clone. This clone's antigen is unknown. Qualities for individual bases were not recorded, and no much larger clone is one base off. In the paper's terms, the time point label means: pretreatment peripheral blood. The cohort included some 30 patients with locally advanced or metastatic urothelial carcinoma who were treated at Memorial Sloan Kettering on a trial protocol. Peripheral blood mononuclear cells were collected pretreatment and during treatment, with between 1 and 8 total time points per patient. The Qiagen DNeasy Blood extraction kit was used to purify genomic DNA from total PBMCs and tumor samples. PBMCs were collected pretreatment and during treatment and were isolated and stored as previously described. The CDR3 holds 15 amino acids from the cysteine to the phenylalanine. Only the CDR3 DNA is retained, 45 bases long and in frame from the first base. CDR1 MNHEY and CDR2 SVGAGI were looked up in the germline V gene. Ends trimmed: V by 6 bases, J by 7 bases; bases unmatched to a gene: 11.

This sequence was found in a man between 65 and 85 years old with urothelial cancer. The sequenced sample was PBMCs, obtained around atezolizumab (anti-PD-L1) treatment. This receptor chain uses TRBV6-5 and TRBJ1-5; 8 nucleotides in the junction match TRBD1. The nucleotide sequence reads TGTGCCAGCAGGGGGACAGGACGCGGGTGGCAGCCCCAGCATTTT. Its protein is CASRGTGRGWQPQHF.